Detailed here is one T cell receptor (beta chain). Antigen unknown. This sample is part of a study of T cell repertoires in cytomegalovirus infection. TCRdb independently ran MiXCR on the reads; one entry per CDR3 protein. Among tens of thousands of distinct CDR3 sequences listed, 15% to 25% were seen once. This CDR3 contains 17 residues. J lost 7 bases, V lost 3 bases, and 15 bases had no gene match. This rearrangement joins TRBV12-3 or TRBV12-4 to TRBJ1-2; 9 nucleotides line up with TRBD1. Sequencing was performed on CD8+ T cells from cultured PBMCs, taken from culture after CMV antigen stimulation. The source of this sequence is a human donor in good health (CMV status not recorded). Some clones in this sample may be carry-over from other donors' samples. The CDR3 nucleotides read TGTGCCAGCAGTTTGTCCTTGGACAGGGGCGAAAAATTTGGCTACACCTTC. This codes for CASSLSLDRGEKFGYTF.